This T cell receptor (beta chain) emerged from a study of control samples from healthy donors and cancer patients. The protocol was immunoSEQ multiplex PCR, while the TCRdb copy is restricted to in-frame clones and leaves out a portion. The repertoire includes 130,000 to 150,000 clones, 85% to 95% of them detected once, and about 14% sits in the top ten. The V gene's germline CDR1 is SGHTA and CDR2 FQGNSA. This CDR3 has 14 amino acids. V lost 5 bases to trimming and J lost 7 bases, with 17 bases between them. The genes are TRBV7-2 and TRBJ1-1; D is undetermined. The sample comprised PBMCs. The clonotype comes from a man between 60 and 70 years old with colorectal cancer. CDR3 DNA: TGTGCCAGCAGCCCCGAGTCACCCGCAAGTGAAGCTTTCTTT. This encodes CASSPESPASEAFF.